Each of the 12 T cell receptor beta chains below was sequenced from the same sample in a study of T cells after posttransplantation cyclophosphamide. Profiled with immunoSEQ multiplex PCR; TCRdb holds only in-frame clones, not every one. The sample shows roughly 32,000 clones, none of them appearing just once. The sample taken for sequencing was PBMCs. The receptors originated from a woman in her 30s in good health and a related stem cell transplant donor.

This clone was recorded many times. The chain uses TRBV19 and TRBJ2-7; possibly TRBD2 for D (5 bases). CDR1 and CDR2 from the germline V gene are LNHDA and SQIVND (reference sequence). V lost 4 bases to trimming and J lost 5 bases, with 12 bases between them. The CDR3 consists of 13 residues. CDR3 nucleotide sequence: TGTGCCAGTAGTACCGGGGTGTGGAACGAGCAGTACTTC. Translation gives CASSTGVWNEQYF.

This clone was counted many times. This chain connects TRBV6-6 to TRBJ1-2, with TRBD1 identical over 8 bases. Germline loops: CDR1 MNHNY, CDR2 SVGAGI (reference sequence). V shed 6 bases and J 8 bases; nucleotides not matched to a gene: 8. The CDR3 runs to 13 residues. The CDR3 DNA follows: TGTGCCAGCAGCCCGGACAGGGATCGCGGCTACACCTTC. As protein: CASSPDRDRGYTF.

This clone was seen ten or more times. V and J are TRBV5-1 and TRBJ1-2; 11 nucleotides agree with TRBD1. Per the germline V gene, CDR1 is SGHRS and CDR2 is YFSETQ. With 0 bases clipped from V and 8 bases from J, the junction kept 6 bases outside the gene matches. The CDR3 runs 15 residues. In DNA, the CDR3 is TGCGCCAGCAGCTTGGCCGGGACAGGGGGAGAAGGCTACACCTTC. This encodes CASSLAGTGGEGYTF.

This clone was seen repeatedly, ten times or more. The chain is built from TRBV6-1 and TRBJ2-1; 8 bases line up with TRBD2. The V and J ends lost 3 bases and 4 bases, in that order; junction bases with no gene match: 5. From germline, CDR1 is MNHNS and CDR2 SASEGT. The CDR3 loop spans 15 amino acids. CDR3 nucleotides: TGTGCCAGCAGTGAGATAGCGGGGTCTTACAATGAGCAGTTCTTC. Translation: CASSEIAGSYNEQFF.

In its sample, this clone was seen many times. This chain connects TRBV11-2 to TRBJ1-2; 7 positions agree with TRBD1. CDR1 is SGHAT and CDR2 is FQNNGV in the germline V gene. This CDR3 has 15 amino acids. The junction had 9 bases not matched to a gene; V was cut back by 1 base and J by 7 bases. CDR3 in DNA: TGTGCCAGCAGCTTAGTGGGGAGGGGGCCTGGTGGCTACACCTTC. Translation: CASSLVGRGPGGYTF.

This clone appeared many times. The V call is TRBV12-3 or TRBV12-4, the J call TRBJ1-5; 11 nucleotides match TRBD1. The trim removed 5 bases at V and 3 bases at J, leaving 6 bases unmatched. The CDR3 runs to 16 residues. In nucleotides, the CDR3 is TGTGCCAGCAGTACTGGACAGGGGGCGGACAATCAGCCCCAGCATTTT. Translating gives CASSTGQGADNQPQHF.

This clone came up a few times. The chain uses TRBV11-3 and TRBJ2-3, with 8 bases that match TRBD2. CDR1 is SGHNT and CDR2 is YENEEA in the germline V gene. The CDR3 length is 16 residues. Trimming took 2 bases from V and 3 from J; bases not matched to a gene: 7. The CDR3 nucleotides read TGTGCCAGCAGCTTACGCTCGACGGGGGGGACAGATACGCAGTATTTT. It codes for CASSLRSTGGTDTQYF. The whole variable domain, filled in from reference TRBV11-3 and TRBJ2-3, reads EAGVVQSPRYKIIEKKQPVAFWCNPISGHNTLYWYLQNLGQGPELLIRYENEEAVDDSQLPKDRFSAERLKGVDSTLKIQPAELGDSAVYLCASSLRSTGGTDTQYFGPGTRLTVL.

This clone was observed a handful of times. J is TRBJ2-5 and V is TRBV7-9, with 10 bases aligning to TRBD2. CDR1 is SEHNR and CDR2 is FQNEAQ in the germline V gene (reference sequence). The CDR3 is 15 amino acids. Trimming cost V 2 bases and J 1 base; bases outside gene matches: 1. This CDR3 reads CASSLLAGAQETQYF. The DNA for the CDR3 is TGTGCCAGCAGCTTACTAGCGGGGGCCCAAGAGACCCAGTACTTC.

This clone was observed many times. The chain joins TRBV11-3 to TRBJ2-7; no reliable D call. Trimming removed 0 bases from V and 3 bases from J, with 3 bases in between. Germline-derived CDR1 and CDR2 are SGHNT and YENEEA. The CDR3 totals 12 residues. The CDR3, as DNA: TGTGCCAGCAGCTTAGACAGCTACGAGCAGTACTTC. Amino acid sequence: CASSLDSYEQYF. Filled out from reference TRBV11-3 and TRBJ2-7, the complete variable domain reads EAGVVQSPRYKIIEKKQPVAFWCNPISGHNTLYWYLQNLGQGPELLIRYENEEAVDDSQLPKDRFSAERLKGVDSTLKIQPAELGDSAVYLCASSLDSYEQYFGPGTRLTVT.

This clone was observed a handful of times. The chain combines TRBV6-1 with TRBJ2-2; the D is unclear. The germline V gene encodes CDR1 MNHNS and CDR2 SASEGT. V was cut by 6 bases and J by 1 base, with 3 bases left in between. This CDR3 spans 12 amino acids. CDR3 sequence: CASRGNTGELFF. CDR3 in DNA: TGTGCCAGCAGAGGGAACACCGGGGAGCTGTTTTTT.

This clone was detected a few times. The gene calls are TRBV4-3 and TRBJ2-5, with D tentatively TRBD2 (5 bases). V was trimmed by 0 bases and J by 5 bases, leaving 13 bases between them. There are 15 residues in the CDR3. CDR1 and CDR2 (germline): LGHNA, YSLEER. The CDR3 DNA reads as TGCGCCAGCAGCCAAGATACTAGTACGTGGGAGACCCAGTACTTC. Protein sequence: CASSQDTSTWETQYF.

The chain joins TRBV6-5 to TRBJ1-2; 10 nucleotides match TRBD1. Germline CDR1 is MNHEY and CDR2 is SVGAGI. The CDR3 has 16 residues. V trimming: 2 bases; J trimming: 7 bases; junction bases outside the gene matches: 10. The chain's CDR3 is CASSYRTTGGVSGYTF. In DNA form, the CDR3 reads TGTGCCAGCAGTTACCGCACGACAGGGGGCGTCTCTGGCTACACCTTC.